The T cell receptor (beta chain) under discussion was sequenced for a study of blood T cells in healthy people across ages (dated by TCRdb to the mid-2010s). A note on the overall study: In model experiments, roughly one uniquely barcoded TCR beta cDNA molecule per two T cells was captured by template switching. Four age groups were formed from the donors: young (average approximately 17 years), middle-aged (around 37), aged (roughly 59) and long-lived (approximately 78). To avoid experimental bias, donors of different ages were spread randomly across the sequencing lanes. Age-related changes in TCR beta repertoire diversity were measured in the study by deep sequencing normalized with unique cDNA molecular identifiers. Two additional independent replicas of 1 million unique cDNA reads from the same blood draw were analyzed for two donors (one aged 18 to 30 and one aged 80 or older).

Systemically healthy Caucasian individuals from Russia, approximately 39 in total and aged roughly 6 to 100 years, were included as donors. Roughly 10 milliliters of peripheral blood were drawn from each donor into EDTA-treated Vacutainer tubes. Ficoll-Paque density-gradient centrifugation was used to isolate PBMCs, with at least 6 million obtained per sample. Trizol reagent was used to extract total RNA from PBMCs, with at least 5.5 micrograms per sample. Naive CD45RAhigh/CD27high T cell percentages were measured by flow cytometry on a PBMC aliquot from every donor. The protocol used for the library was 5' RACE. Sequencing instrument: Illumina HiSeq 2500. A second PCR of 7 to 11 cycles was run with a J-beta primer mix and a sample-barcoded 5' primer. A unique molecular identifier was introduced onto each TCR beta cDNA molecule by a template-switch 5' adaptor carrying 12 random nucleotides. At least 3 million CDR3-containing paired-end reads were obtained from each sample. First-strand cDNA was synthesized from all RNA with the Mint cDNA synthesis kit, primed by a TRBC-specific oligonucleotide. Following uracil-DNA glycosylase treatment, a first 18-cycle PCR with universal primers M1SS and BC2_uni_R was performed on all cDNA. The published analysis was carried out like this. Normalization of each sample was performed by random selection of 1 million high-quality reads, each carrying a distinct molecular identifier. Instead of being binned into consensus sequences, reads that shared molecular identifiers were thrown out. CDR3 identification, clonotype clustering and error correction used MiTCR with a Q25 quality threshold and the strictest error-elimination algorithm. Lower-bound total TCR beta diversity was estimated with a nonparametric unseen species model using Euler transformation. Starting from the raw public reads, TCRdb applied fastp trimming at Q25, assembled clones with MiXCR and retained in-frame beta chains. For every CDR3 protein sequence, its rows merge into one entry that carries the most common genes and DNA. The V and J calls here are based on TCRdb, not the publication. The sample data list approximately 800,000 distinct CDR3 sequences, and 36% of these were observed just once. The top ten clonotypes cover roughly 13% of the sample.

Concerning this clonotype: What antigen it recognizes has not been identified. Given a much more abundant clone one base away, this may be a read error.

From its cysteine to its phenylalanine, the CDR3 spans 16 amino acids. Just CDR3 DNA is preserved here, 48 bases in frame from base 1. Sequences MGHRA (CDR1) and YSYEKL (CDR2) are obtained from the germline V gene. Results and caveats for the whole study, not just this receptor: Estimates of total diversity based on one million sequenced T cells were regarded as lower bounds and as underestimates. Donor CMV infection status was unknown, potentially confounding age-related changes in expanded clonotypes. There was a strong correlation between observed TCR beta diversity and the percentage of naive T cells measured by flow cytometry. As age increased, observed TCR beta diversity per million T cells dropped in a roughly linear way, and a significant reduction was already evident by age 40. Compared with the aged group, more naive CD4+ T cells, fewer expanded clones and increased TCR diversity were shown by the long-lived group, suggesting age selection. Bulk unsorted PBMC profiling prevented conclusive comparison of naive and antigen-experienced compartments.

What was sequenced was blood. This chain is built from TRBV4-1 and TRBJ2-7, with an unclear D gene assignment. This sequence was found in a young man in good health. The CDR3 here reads CTSSQDLRQVSYEQYF. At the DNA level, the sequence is TGCACCAGCAGCCAAGACCTTAGGCAAGTCTCCTACGAGCAGTACTTC.